The 18 T cell receptor beta chains reported below all come from one sample, sequenced in a study of shared clonotypes between healthy human individuals. The repertoire was sequenced with immunoSEQ multiplex PCR; TCRdb's copy has only in-frame clones and lacks some. In the table there are about 2.4 million clones, roughly 93% of which are singletons. The sample taken for sequencing was naive CD4+ T cells from PBMCs. Described subset: CD45RA+ positively selected. These receptors were collected from a man between 18 and 29 years old in good health. Some clones in this sample may be carry-over from other donors' samples.

The chain recombines TRBV5-1 with TRBJ2-2; 8 bases are shared with TRBD1. This CDR3 spans 16 amino acids. Losses at the gene ends were 2 bases for V and 7 bases for J; bases not matched to a gene: 10. From germline, CDR1 is SGHRS and CDR2 YFSETQ. In DNA, the CDR3 is TGCGCCAGCAGCTTCAACGACAGGGGTGCGGGCGGGGAGCTGTTTTTT. Amino acids: CASSFNDRGAGGELFF.

A few counts support this clone. V usage is TRBV5-4 and J usage is TRBJ1-1; D remains ambiguous. The germline gives CDR1 SGHNT, CDR2 YYREEE (reference sequence). The CDR3 contains 13 residues. Trimming removed 2 bases from V and 8 bases from J, with 13 bases in between. The CDR3 is CASSFLYRREAFF. CDR3 coding DNA: TGTGCCAGCAGCTTTTTGTACAGACGAGAAGCTTTCTTT.

Only a few counts were recorded for this clone. V and J are TRBV6-5 and TRBJ1-2; 8 bases align to TRBD1. Germline V gene sequence: CDR1 MNHEY, CDR2 SVGAGI. The V gene end was trimmed by 6 bases and the J gene end by 4 bases; junction bases not matched to a gene: 10. This CDR3 is 15 amino acids long. Here the CDR3 reads CASRGRQGALYGYTF. The CDR3 DNA is TGTGCCAGCAGGGGCCGGCAGGGGGCCCTCTATGGCTACACCTTC.

This clone was picked up a small number of times. The sample has other DNA sequences that encode this CDR3 too. The chain uses TRBV5-1 and TRBJ2-5; TRBD2 might be the D (5 bases). V gave up 2 bases and J gave up 3 bases, with 8 bases separating them. This CDR3 region has 13 residues. CDR1 SGHRS and CDR2 YFSETQ come from the germline V gene. The CDR3 sequence: CASSFRGEETQYF. Written as DNA, the CDR3 is TGCGCCAGCAGCTTCCGGGGAGAAGAGACCCAGTACTTC.

This clone has only one observation. The junction departs from germline at one end; a sequencing error may be responsible. Other DNA sequences of this sample code for an identical CDR3. V usage is TRBV29-1 and J usage is TRBJ2-1; TRBD2 agrees at 14 bases. The CDR3 has 18 amino acids. Germline CDR1 and CDR2: SQVTM and ANQGSEA. DNA of the CDR3: TGCAGCGTTGTCAGGCGACTAGCGGGAGGGAGCTCCTACAACGAGCAGTTCTTC. Amino acid sequence: CSVVRRLAGGSSYNEQFF.

This clone was observed once. This sequence joins TRBV6-5 and TRBJ1-2; D is ambiguous. CDR3 length: 14 residues. In germline, CDR1 is MNHEY, CDR2 SVGAGI. The germline V and J ends were trimmed by 3 bases and 1 base, with 9 bases remaining between them. As DNA, the CDR3 is TGTGCCAGCAGTTATGATGCTCATAACTATGGCTACACCTTC. This gives the protein CASSYDAHNYGYTF.

The rearrangement links TRBV7-2 to TRBJ1-2; 12 nucleotides align to TRBD1. The ends lost 5 bases at V and 5 bases at J; junction bases unmatched: 3. The germline V gene encodes CDR1 SGHTA and CDR2 FQGNSA. The CDR3 is 14 residues long. The CDR3 reads CASSRDRGLYGYTF. The CDR3 DNA sequence: TGTGCCAGCAGCCGGGACAGGGGGCTATATGGCTACACCTTC.

On this clone itself: Other DNA sequences of this sample code for an identical CDR3. J is TRBJ2-3 and V is TRBV7-2, with 7 bases lining up with TRBD1. Germline V gene sequence: CDR1 SGHTA, CDR2 FQGNSA. The CDR3 sequence is 15 residues long. The V and J ends lost 5 bases and 1 base, in that order; junction bases with no gene match: 6. Here the CDR3 reads CASSPRQGRTDTQYF. In DNA form, the CDR3 reads TGTGCCAGCAGCCCTCGACAGGGACGCACAGATACGCAGTATTTT.

The chain links TRBV28 to TRBJ2-3; D is possibly TRBD1 or TRBD2 (8 bases each). This CDR3 is 17 amino acids long. Germline-derived CDR1 and CDR2 are MDHEN and SYDVKM. V was cut by 5 bases and J by 10 bases, with 28 bases left in between. The CDR3 here is CASSLGTGTSHRGAQYF. The CDR3 DNA reads TGTGCCAGCAGTCTAGGGACCGGGACTAGTCACAGGGGGGCGCAGTATTTT.

The gene calls are TRBV27 and TRBJ2-7; TRBD2 is a possible D gene (5 bases). The germline gives CDR1 MNHEY, CDR2 SMNVEV (reference sequence). The CDR3 covers 12 residues. Trimming left V 6 bases short and J 5 bases short, with 11 bases between. CDR3 nucleotides: TGTGCCAGCAGCCGGACTCAGCACGAGCAGTACTTC. It is translated as CASSRTQHEQYF.

This chain joins TRBV7-3 and TRBJ2-5; D perhaps matches TRBD2 (6 bases). Matching the DNA end better, TRBJ2-7 makes the J call doubtful. Germline assignment: CDR1 SGHTA and CDR2 FQGTGA. This CDR3 contains 13 residues. The DNA for the CDR3 is TGTGCCAGCAGCTGGAGGGGATCCTACGAGCAGTACTTC. Translation gives CASSWRGSYEQYF.

V and J are TRBV5-1 and TRBJ2-3; 10 positions agree with TRBD2. J gave up 5 bases and V 4 bases, and 10 bases lay outside the gene matches. The CDR3 is 16 residues long. The germline V gene has CDR1 SGHRS and CDR2 YFSETQ. CDR3 nucleotides: TGCGCCAGCAGCCCTTCACTAGCGGGACAGGAAGATACGCAGTATTTT. Amino acid sequence: CASSPSLAGQEDTQYF.

The rearrangement joins TRBV9 to TRBJ1-5, with TRBD1 matching over 9 bases. The CDR3 loop spans 14 amino acids. Per the germline V gene, CDR1 is SGDLS and CDR2 is YYNGEE. V lost 4 bases to trimming and J lost 5 bases; unmatched junction nucleotides: 4. CDR3 protein: CASSWTGEDQPQHF. DNA of the CDR3: TGTGCCAGCAGCTGGACAGGGGAGGATCAGCCCCAGCATTTT.

This sequence joins TRBV11-3 and TRBJ2-2, with 8 bases that match TRBD2. The germline CDR1 and CDR2 sequences are SGHNT and YENEEA. V trimming: 0 bases; J trimming: 13 bases; junction bases outside the gene matches: 4. This CDR3 has 13 residues. The chain's CDR3 is CASSLDREGGLFF. The CDR3 DNA is TGTGCCAGCAGCTTAGATCGGGAGGGAGGGCTGTTTTTT. Filled out from reference TRBV11-3 and TRBJ2-2, the complete variable domain reads EAGVVQSPRYKIIEKKQPVAFWCNPISGHNTLYWYLQNLGQGPELLIRYENEEAVDDSQLPKDRFSAERLKGVDSTLKIQPAELGDSAVYLCASSLDREGGLFFGEGSRLTVL.

J is TRBJ2-5 and V is TRBV9; unclear D gene. The CDR3 runs to 14 residues. Germline lookup yields CDR1 SGDLS and CDR2 YYNGEE. V was pared by 0 bases and J by 4 bases, with 10 bases between. CDR3 bases: TGTGCCAGCAGCGTAGGGCCTAGACCAGAGACCCAGTACTTC. Its translation: CASSVGPRPETQYF.

This chain connects TRBV27 to TRBJ2-2; TRBD2 agrees at 8 bases. The CDR3 runs 17 residues. CDR1 is MNHEY and CDR2 is SMNVEV in the germline V gene (reference sequence). V shed 0 bases, J shed 6 bases, and the junction held 9 bases outside the gene matches. CDR3 residues: CASSLSSVAGLAGELFF. Written as DNA, the CDR3 is TGTGCCAGCAGTTTATCGTCAGTAGCGGGGTTGGCCGGGGAGCTGTTTTTT.

The chain has TRBV21-1 and TRBJ1-2. TRBV21-1 is assigned pseudogene status. CDR3 length: 15 amino acids. The CDR3 region has the DNA TGTGCCAGCAGCAAATTTTCGGAGAGGATGCCTGGCTACACCTTC. Residues: CASSKFSERMPGYTF.

This clone appeared a single time. This chain joins TRBV10-3 and TRBJ2-3; 13 bases align to TRBD2. In germline, CDR1 is ENHRY, CDR2 SYGVKD. The trim removed 9 bases at V and 4 bases at J, leaving 25 bases unmatched. This CDR3 is 21 amino acids long. CDR3 nucleotides: TGTGCCATTAGGACAGGGGCCGGGACTAGCGGGACTCATCCCCGTTCAGATACGCAGTATTTT. Protein sequence: CAIRTGAGTSGTHPRSDTQYF.